This T cell receptor (beta chain) is drawn from a study of blood T cell repertoires in COVID-19. Study in general: Some COVID-19 samples were acute and others convalescent; all came from the United States, Italy and Spain. From T cells, B-cell-depleted T cells, or PBMCs came the material, which was cDNA or gDNA.

Per the original methods: Amplification of reference gene primers was used by the study to estimate nucleated cell counts. Using immunoSEQ multiplex PCR, the repertoire was profiled, and TCRdb retains in-frame clones only, with some absent. Clone size and V and J calls were adopted from that table, with D and trimming inferred from the DNA. The sample lists 84,000 or so clones, 87% occurring once. Specimen: peripheral blood. This TCR derives from a man aged 55-75 years with acute or convalescent COVID-19.

DNA for the CDR3: TGTGCCAGCTCACCCTGGGACAGGGCCTACGAGCAGTACTTC. Translation gives CASSPWDRAYEQYF. V usage is TRBV18 and J usage is TRBJ2-7; the match to TRBD1 covers 9 bases. Trimming cost V 3 bases and J 2 bases; bases outside gene matches: 2. The germline V gene encodes CDR1 KGHSH and CDR2 LQKENI. The CDR3 is 14 residues long.